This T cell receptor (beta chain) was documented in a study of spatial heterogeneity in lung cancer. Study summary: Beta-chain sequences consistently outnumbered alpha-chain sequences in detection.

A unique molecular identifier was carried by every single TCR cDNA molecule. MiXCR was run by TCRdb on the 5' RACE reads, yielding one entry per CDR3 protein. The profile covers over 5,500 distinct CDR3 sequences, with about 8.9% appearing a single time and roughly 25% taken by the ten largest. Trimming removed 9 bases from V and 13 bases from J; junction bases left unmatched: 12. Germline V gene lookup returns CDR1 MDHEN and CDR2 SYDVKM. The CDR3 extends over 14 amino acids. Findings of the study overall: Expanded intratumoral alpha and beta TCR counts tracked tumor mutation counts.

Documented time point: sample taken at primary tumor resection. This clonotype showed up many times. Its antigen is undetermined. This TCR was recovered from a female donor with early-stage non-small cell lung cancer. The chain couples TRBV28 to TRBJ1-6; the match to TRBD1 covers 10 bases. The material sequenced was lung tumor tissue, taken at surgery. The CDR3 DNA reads TGTGCCAGTCTCGTTCCGGGACAGGGGTCCCCCCTCCACTTT. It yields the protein CASLVPGQGSPLHF.